This T cell receptor (beta chain) came from a study of naive and memory T cell subsets. Study results and caveats: Potentially, T cell activation and differentiation skew this RNA-based measurement.

Turning to this clonotype: Its target is unknown.

The germline CDR1 and CDR2 sequences are MNHEY and SVGEGT. The CDR3 loop spans 12 amino acids. V was pared by 0 bases and J by 10 bases, with 7 bases between. Amplification of ligated cDNA took four PCR rounds with SP2 and nested alpha and beta constant primers. Reverse transcription of blood and skin TCR RNA was primed at alpha and beta constant regions. TCRdb processed the 5' RACE reads anew with MiXCR; each CDR3 protein has one entry. Of about 62,000 distinct CDR3 sequences in the sample, 8% to 9% were seen once. TCR cDNA received a 3' ligated oligonucleotide that carried a UMI. Whole-blood samples were roughly 2.3 ml of peripheral blood from healthy adult volunteers. Input was about 1 to 1,100 ng of DNase-treated total RNA without cell sorting.

This clonotype originated in a female donor in good health. V usage is TRBV6-2 or TRBV6-3 and J usage is TRBJ2-1; D unresolved. DNA of the CDR3: TGTGCCAGCAGTTACTCTGCGAGGGAGCAGTTCTTC. Its translation: CASSYSAREQFF.